In this sample, the clone carrying this T cell receptor (beta chain) turned up a few times. This entry is derived from a study of blood T cells in healthy people across ages. Samples had at least 6.5 million PBMCs isolated from them. CDR1 is SEHNR and CDR2 is FQNEAQ in the germline V gene (reference sequence). The V and J ends lost 5 bases and 6 bases respectively, with 11 bases between them. The CDR3 is 13 residues long. The authors ran a second PCR of 7 to 11 cycles using a sample-barcoded 5' primer and a J-beta primer mix. One entry per CDR3 protein results from TCRdb running MiXCR on the 5' RACE reads. Of 1.8 million or so distinct CDR3 sequences in the sample, around 40% are singletons; the top ten hold 23%.

The V call is TRBV7-9, the J call TRBJ2-1; D remains ambiguous. Material for sequencing was blood. The receptor was derived from a human donor in good health. DNA of the CDR3: TGTGCCAGCAGCCCCCGAGACACCAATGAGCAGTTCTTC. It is translated as CASSPRDTNEQFF. Looking up the rest from reference TRBV7-9 and TRBJ2-1 gives the full variable domain: DTGVSQNPRHKITKRGQNVTFRCDPISEHNRLYWYRQTLGQGPEFLTYFQNEAQLEKSRLLSDRFSAERPKGSFSTLEIQRTEQGDSAMYLCASSPRDTNEQFFGPGTRLTVL.